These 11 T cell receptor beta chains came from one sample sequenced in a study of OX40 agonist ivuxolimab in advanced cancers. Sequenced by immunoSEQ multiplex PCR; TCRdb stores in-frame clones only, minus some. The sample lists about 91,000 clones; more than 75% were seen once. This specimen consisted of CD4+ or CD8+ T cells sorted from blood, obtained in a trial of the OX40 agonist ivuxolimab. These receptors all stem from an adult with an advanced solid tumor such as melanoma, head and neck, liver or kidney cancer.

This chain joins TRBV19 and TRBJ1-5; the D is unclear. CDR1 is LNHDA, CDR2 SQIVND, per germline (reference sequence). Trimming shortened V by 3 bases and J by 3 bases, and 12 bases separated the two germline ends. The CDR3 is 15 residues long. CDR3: CASSIGQKYNQPQHF. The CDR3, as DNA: TGTGCCAGTAGTATTGGGCAGAAGTACAATCAGCCCCAGCATTTT.

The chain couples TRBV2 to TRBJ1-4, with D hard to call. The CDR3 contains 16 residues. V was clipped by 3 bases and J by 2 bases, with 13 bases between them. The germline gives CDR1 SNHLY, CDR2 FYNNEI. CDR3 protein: CASSDRVSHTNEKLFF. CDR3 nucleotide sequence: TGTGCCAGCAGTGACCGGGTTTCCCACACTAATGAAAAACTGTTTTTT.

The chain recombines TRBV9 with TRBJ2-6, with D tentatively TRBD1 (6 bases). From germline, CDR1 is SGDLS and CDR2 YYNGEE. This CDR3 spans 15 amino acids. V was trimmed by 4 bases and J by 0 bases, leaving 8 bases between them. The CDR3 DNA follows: TGTGCCAGCAGCAACAGGGACTCTGGGGCCAACGTCCTGACTTTC. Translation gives CASSNRDSGANVLTF.

CDR3 sequence reads: CASSPTGSPSYEQYF. Here the CDR3 DNA reads TGTGCCAGCTCACCAACAGGGTCCCCCTCCTACGAGCAGTACTTC. The chain is built from TRBV18 and TRBJ2-7; D is possibly TRBD1 (6 bases). The CDR3 spans 15 residues. V was pared by 2 bases and J by 0 bases, with 11 bases between. Per germline, CDR1 KGHSH and CDR2 LQKENI.

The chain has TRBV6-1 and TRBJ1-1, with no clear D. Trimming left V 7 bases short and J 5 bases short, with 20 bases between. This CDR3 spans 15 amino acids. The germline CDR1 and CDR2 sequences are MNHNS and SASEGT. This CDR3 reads CASTKKPGDGTEAFF. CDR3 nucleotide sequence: TGTGCCAGCACAAAAAAACCCGGGGATGGTACTGAAGCTTTCTTT.

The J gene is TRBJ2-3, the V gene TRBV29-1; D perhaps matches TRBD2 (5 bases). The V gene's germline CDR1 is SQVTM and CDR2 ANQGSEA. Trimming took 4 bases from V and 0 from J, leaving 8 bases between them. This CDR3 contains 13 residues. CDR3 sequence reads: CSVVGRSTDTQYF. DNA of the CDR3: TGCAGCGTTGTAGGGAGAAGCACAGATACGCAGTATTTT.

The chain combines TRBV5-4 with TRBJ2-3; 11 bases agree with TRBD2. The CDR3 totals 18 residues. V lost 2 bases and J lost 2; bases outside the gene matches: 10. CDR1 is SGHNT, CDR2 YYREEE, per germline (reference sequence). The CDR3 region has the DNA TGTGCCAGCAGCTTACTAGCGGGAGTGGTTTTGGACACAGATACGCAGTATTTT. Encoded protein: CASSLLAGVVLDTDTQYF.

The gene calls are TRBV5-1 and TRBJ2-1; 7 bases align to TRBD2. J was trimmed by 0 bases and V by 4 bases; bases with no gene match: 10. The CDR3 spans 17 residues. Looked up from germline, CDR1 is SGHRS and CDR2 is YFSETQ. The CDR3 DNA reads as TGCGCCAGCAGCCCGAAAACTAGCGCGATCTCCTACAATGAGCAGTTCTTC. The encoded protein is CASSPKTSAISYNEQFF. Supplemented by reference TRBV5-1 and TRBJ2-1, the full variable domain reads KAGVTQTPRYLIKTRGQQVTLSCSPISGHRSVSWYQQTPGQGLQFLFEYFSETQRNKGNFPGRFSGRQFSNSRSEMNVSTLELGDSALYLCASSPKTSAISYNEQFFGPGTRLTVL.

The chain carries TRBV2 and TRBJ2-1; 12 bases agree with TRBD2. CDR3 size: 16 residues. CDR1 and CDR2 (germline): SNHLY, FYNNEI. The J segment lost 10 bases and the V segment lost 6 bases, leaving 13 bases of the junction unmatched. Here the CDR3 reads CASSSEPLAGGGEQFF. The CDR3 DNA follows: TGTGCCAGCAGCTCCGAACCACTAGCGGGAGGAGGGGAGCAGTTCTTC.

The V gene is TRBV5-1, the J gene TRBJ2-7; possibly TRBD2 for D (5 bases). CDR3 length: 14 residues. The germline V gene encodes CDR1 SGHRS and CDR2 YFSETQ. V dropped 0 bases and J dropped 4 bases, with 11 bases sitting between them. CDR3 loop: CASSLGGVEYEQYF. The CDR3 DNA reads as TGCGCCAGCAGCTTGGGGGGAGTGGAATACGAGCAGTACTTC.

CDR3 in amino acids: CASSIGQGGYQPQHF. Written as DNA, the CDR3 is TGTGCCAGTAGTATTGGTCAGGGGGGCTATCAGCCCCAGCATTTT. This rearrangement joins TRBV19 to TRBJ1-5; 7 nucleotides line up with TRBD1. V shed 3 bases and J 5 bases; nucleotides not matched to a gene: 7. The length of the CDR3 is 15 residues. Germline CDR1 is LNHDA and CDR2 is SQIVND (reference sequence).